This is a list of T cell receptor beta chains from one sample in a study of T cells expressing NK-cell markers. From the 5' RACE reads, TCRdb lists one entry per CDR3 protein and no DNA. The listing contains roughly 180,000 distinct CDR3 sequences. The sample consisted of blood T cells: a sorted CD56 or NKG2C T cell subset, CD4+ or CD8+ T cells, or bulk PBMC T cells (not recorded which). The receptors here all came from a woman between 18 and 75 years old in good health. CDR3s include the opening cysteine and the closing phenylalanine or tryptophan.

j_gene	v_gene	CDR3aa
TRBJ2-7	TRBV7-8	CASSLNRGKYEQYF
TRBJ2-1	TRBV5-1	CASSVLFRGLYNEQFF
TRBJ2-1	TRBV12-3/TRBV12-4	CASSLSGGLNPFF
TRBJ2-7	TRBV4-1	CASSPGLAGGPFEQYF
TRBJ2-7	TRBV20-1	CIPGRFRESYEQYF
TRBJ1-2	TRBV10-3	CASYRVNYGYTF
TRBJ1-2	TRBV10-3	CAISDNRANYGYTF
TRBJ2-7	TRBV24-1	CATSDFGYEQYF
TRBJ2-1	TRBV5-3	CARSLERTSGNEQFF
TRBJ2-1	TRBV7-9	CASSPVGARGNEQFF
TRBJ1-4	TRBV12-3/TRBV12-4	CASRRNRRTLANEKLFF
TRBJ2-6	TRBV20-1	CSAATGGAGANVLTF
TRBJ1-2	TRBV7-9	CASSFAGTGGYTF
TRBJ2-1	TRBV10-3	CAISESLNEQFF
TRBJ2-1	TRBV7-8	CASSKPRTSYNEQFF
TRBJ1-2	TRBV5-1	CASRSGEYGYTF
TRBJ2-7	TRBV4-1	CASSQVNMGIFDYEQYF
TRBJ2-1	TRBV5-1	CASSFPDNEQFF
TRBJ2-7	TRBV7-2	CASSAGRTSRAYEQYF
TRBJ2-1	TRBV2	CASSLLLGGGAYNEQFF
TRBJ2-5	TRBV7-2	CASSWRTGSETQYF
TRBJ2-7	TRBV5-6	CASSRPQGGHEQYF
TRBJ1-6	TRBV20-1	CSARGQSSYNSPLHF
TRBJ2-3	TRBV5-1	CASSLGFTSGSDTQYF
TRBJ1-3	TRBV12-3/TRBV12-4	CASSLRAEGNTIYF
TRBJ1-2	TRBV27	CASRTGEEANYGYTF
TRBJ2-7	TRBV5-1	CASSVTSGSSYEQYF
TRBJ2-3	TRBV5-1	CASSSALGQATDTQYF
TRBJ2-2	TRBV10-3	CAISESSVGGIPAGELFF
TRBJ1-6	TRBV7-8	CASSVQGRNSPLHF
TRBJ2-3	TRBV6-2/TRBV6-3	CASSYLTGTSTDTQYF
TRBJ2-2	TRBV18	CASSLLRGNTGELFF
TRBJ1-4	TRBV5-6	CASSLAPGTLLEKLFF
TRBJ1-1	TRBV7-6	CASSLFPLNTEAFF
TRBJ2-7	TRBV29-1	CSVPVAESTEQYF
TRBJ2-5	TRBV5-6	CASSLAPGLAHQETQYF
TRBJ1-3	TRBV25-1	CASSTRPSSGNTIYF
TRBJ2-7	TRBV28	CASSLFLAGKPYEQYF
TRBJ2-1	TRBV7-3	CASSQDSPKQFF
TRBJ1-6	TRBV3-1	CASSQFRETPLHF
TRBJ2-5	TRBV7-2	CASSLQFASRGETQYF
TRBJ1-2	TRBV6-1	CASTEGGGYGYTF
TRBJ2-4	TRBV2	CASSAAGLGKNIQYF
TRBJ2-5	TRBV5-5	CASRLQGAPETQYF
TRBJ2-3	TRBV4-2	CASSQEEYGTDTQYF